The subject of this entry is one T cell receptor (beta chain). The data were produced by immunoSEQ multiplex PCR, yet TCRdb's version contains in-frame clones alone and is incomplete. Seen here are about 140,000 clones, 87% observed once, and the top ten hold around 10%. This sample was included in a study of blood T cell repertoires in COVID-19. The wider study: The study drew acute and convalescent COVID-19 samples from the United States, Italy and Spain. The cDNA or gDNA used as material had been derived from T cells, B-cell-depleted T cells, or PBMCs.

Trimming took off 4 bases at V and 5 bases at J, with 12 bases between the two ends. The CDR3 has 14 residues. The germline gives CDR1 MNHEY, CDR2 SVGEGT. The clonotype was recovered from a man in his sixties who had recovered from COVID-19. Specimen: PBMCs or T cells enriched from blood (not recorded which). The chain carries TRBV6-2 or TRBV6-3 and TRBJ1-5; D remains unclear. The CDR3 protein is CASSLPGLDQPQHF. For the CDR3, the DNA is TGTGCCAGCAGTTTACCAGGTCTGGATCAGCCCCAGCATTTT.